The present TCR beta chain was sequenced within a study of T-cell memory formation after mild COVID-19. TCRdb reprocessed the 5' RACE reads via MiXCR and lists one record per CDR3 protein. The sample lists tens of thousands of distinct CDR3 sequences; roughly 7% were seen once. The sample holds many counts of this clonotype. Germline values: CDR1 SEHNR, CDR2 FQNEAQ (reference sequence). The CDR3 sequence is 14 residues long. Trimming pared 6 bases from V and 8 bases from J, leaving 19 bases between. This chain joins TRBV7-9 and TRBJ1-2, with a weak D call TRBD1 (6 bases). The clonotype was recovered from an adult who had mild COVID-19 (a few samples of this study predate the infection). Cell type and time point are not known. Sequenced input: PBMCs or a T cell subset sorted from them (not recorded which). The CDR3 here is CASSSDRRERGYTF. Here the CDR3 DNA reads TGTGCCAGCAGTTCTGACAGGAGGGAGAGAGGCTACACCTTC.